A single T cell receptor beta chain is shown here with its context. What this receptor recognizes is not known. No much larger clonotype is one base removed from it; base qualities were not supplied. The data belong to a study of beta chain features in type 1 diabetes (dated by TCRdb to 2016 to 2018). Describing the broader study: Mean age, gender distribution, total cell number and subset yield were not different between patients and healthy donors. A total of around 110,000,000 sorted cells were examined across all samples, and RNA yield correlated strongly with the number of cells per subset. Regulatory and stem cell-like memory subsets were obtained from only 8 patients and about 8 healthy donors, while naive and central memory subsets were obtained from all 30 or so donors. In the study, recently diagnosed type 1 diabetes patients and matched healthy donors were compared on the TCRB repertoires of their sorted circulating CD4+ T cell subsets.

From the cysteine up to the phenylalanine, the CDR3 has a length of 13 residues. The CDR3 DNA has 39 bases and is translated from base 1. A distance of 8 bases separates the germline ends of V and J, which lose 4 bases and 3 bases respectively. In the germline V gene, CDR1 corresponds to SGDLS and CDR2 to YYNGEE. All of the isolated RNA was reverse transcribed with the High Capacity cDNA Reverse Transcription Kit, so expressed TCRB transcripts were sequenced. Deep immunoSEQ sequencing was performed on naive, central memory and regulatory T cell samples, with an average of roughly 4 million total reads per sample. Sorted cells were lysed in RLT buffer, and RNA was extracted using DNase-treated RNeasy Micro or Mini kits according to cell number. Each cell subset was processed separately to prevent cross-contamination, with patient and healthy donor samples processed together. Using the immunoSEQ multiplex PCR, TCRB sequences were amplified from cDNA into 87-bp fragments spanning the CDR3 region. Amplicons were sequenced on the Illumina HiSeq platform. The authors' pipeline ran thus. PCR bias was corrected computationally using synthetic template baselines, and reads within Hamming distance 2 were collapsed, with unmergeable singletons discarded. By aligning reads against IMGT, V, D and J genes, CDR3 length, and insertions or deletions at six rearrangement sites were assigned. Within each subset, clonotype counts were normalized to the number of sorted cells before true diversity and Gini coefficients were calculated with the tcR R package. The overlap coefficient, calculated on TCRB nucleotide sequences, was used to quantify repertoire sharing. In TCRdb, the immuneACCESS table is reduced to in-frame sequences with V and J assigned. These tables do not hold every clone; where another copy was compared, an unresolved V gene accounts for under half, and the others remain unexplained. V, J and clone size derive from that table, while D and trimming were established from the DNA sequence. The sample profile shows 100,000 to 150,000 clones; around 15% of them were found once. The top ten constitute 2.6% of the sample.

What the work shows at the level of the full study, not this receptor alone: Type 1 diabetes patients showed a moderate but significant shortening of TCRB CDR3 length in all four CD4+ subsets. Naive, central memory and regulatory TCRB repertoires appeared to be more similar among patients than among healthy donors. Because the HLA sub-analyses included only small numbers of individuals, any influence of HLA type on TCRB rearrangement was left unresolved. Fewer insertions and more nucleotide deletions at VDJ recombination sites were observed in patients with type 1 diabetes, implying thymic rearrangement abnormalities. PCR may preferentially amplify shorter templates, but because patient and control samples were amplified and corrected together, any resulting skew would affect both groups equally. Because cDNA rather than genomic DNA was sequenced, highly expressing activated cells could have been over-represented, although no difference in activation and CD3 levels was found between groups.

From each donor, a single peripheral blood sample of about 116 mL on average was drawn into heparinised tubes. A BD FACSAria II and a panel including CD45RO, CCR7, CD25, CD127, CD95 and CD27 were used to sort naive, central memory, regulatory and stem cell-like memory CD4+ T cells. Every sorted population had a purity above 95%. PBMCs were isolated immediately by Lymphoprep density gradient centrifugation and stained directly without culture. Samples were stained and sorted in pairs, with one healthy donor and one patient per experiment, so that batch effects were minimized. The V and J genes are TRBV9 and TRBJ2-1, and the D gene may be TRBD2, 5 bases matching. The receptor's source is a man younger than 30 with type 1 diabetes. Source material: central memory CD4+ T cells from blood. The DNA sequence is TGTGCCAGCAGCTCGGGGATCTACAATGAGCAGTTCTTC. It translates to CASSSGIYNEQFF.